A single sample gave rise to the 25 T cell receptor beta chains below, sequenced in a study of blood T cell repertoires in COVID-19. Some clones are missing from TCRdb's copy, which holds only in-frame ones; the method was immunoSEQ multiplex PCR. The table records tens of thousands of clones, 75% to 85% of them present only once. Sequenced: peripheral blood. The receptors originated from a man aged 25 to 45 with COVID-19, enrolled during active disease.

CDR3 sequence (DNA): TGTGCCACCAAGAAAACTAGCGGTTTACTAGCCAAAAACATTCAGTACTTC. This encodes CATKKTSGLLAKNIQYF. The chain has TRBV15 and TRBJ2-4; TRBD2 aligns across 8 bases. In germline, CDR1 is LNHNV, CDR2 YYDKDF (reference sequence). This CDR3 spans 17 amino acids. J was trimmed by 0 bases and V by 7 bases; bases with no gene match: 11. The whole variable domain, filled in from reference TRBV15 and TRBJ2-4, reads DAMVIQNPRYQVTQFGKPVTLSCSQTLNHNVMYWYQQKSSQAPKLLFHYYDKDFNNEADTPDNFQSRRPNTSFCFLDIRSPGLGDTAMYLCATKKTSGLLAKNIQYFGAGTRLSVL.

The count of this clone is one. The V and J genes are TRBV5-4 and TRBJ2-5; perhaps TRBD1 as D (5 bases). The germline V and J ends were trimmed by 6 bases and 5 bases, with 8 bases remaining between them. The CDR3 sequence is 11 residues long. Germline V lookup: CDR1 SGHNT, CDR2 YYREEE (reference sequence). CDR3 sequence reads: CASKGLETQYF. In DNA form, the CDR3 reads TGTGCCAGCAAGGGGCTCGAGACCCAGTACTTC. Looking up the rest from reference TRBV5-4 and TRBJ2-5 gives the full variable domain: ETGVTQSPTHLIKTRGQQVTLRCSSQSGHNTVSWYQQALGQGPQFIFQYYREEENGRGNFPPRFSGLQFPNYSSELNVNALELDDSALYLCASKGLETQYFGPGTRLLVL.

V is TRBV30 and J is TRBJ1-5; no clear D gene. CDR1 is GTSNPN, CDR2 SVGIG, per germline (reference sequence). The CDR3 runs to 14 residues. V dropped 3 bases and J dropped 2 bases, with 11 bases sitting between them. CDR3 sequence (DNA): TGTGCCTGGAGGGATCGGGGTGGCAATCAGCCCCAGCATTTT. Translated, it gives CAWRDRGGNQPQHF. Combining the CDR3 with reference TRBV30 and TRBJ1-5 gives the whole variable domain SQTIHQWPATLVQPVGSPLSLECTVEGTSNPNLYWYRQAAGRGLQLLFYSVGIGQISSEVPQNLSASRPQDRQFILSSKKLLLSDSGFYLCAWRDRGGNQPQHFGDGTRLSIL.

V and J are TRBV6-2 or TRBV6-3 and TRBJ1-5; 8 nucleotides match TRBD1. The CDR3 covers 16 residues. CDR1 MNHEY and CDR2 SVGEGT come from the germline V gene. V was clipped by 0 bases and J by 4 bases; unmatched bases: 5. In DNA form, the CDR3 reads TGTGCCAGCAGTTACTCGAAGAGGACAGGGAATCAGCCCCAGCATTTT. This gives the protein CASSYSKRTGNQPQHF.

This chain uses TRBV4-3 with TRBJ2-7, with 7 bases identical to TRBD2. V was clipped by 0 bases and J by 0 bases; unmatched bases: 5. The CDR3 is 16 amino acids. The germline V gene encodes CDR1 LGHNA and CDR2 YSLEER. CDR3 bases: TGCGCCAGCAGCCAAGATTACGGGGGGTACTCCTACGAGCAGTACTTC. This translates into CASSQDYGGYSYEQYF.

V and J are TRBV7-6 and TRBJ2-7; 8 bases fit TRBD1. The length of the CDR3 is 15 residues. Germline trimming cut 1 base from V and 3 bases from J; bases unmatched to any gene: 5. Germline loops: CDR1 SGHVS, CDR2 FNYEAQ. The CDR3 sequence is CASSLDGTGFYEQYF. The CDR3 coding sequence is TGTGCCAGCAGCTTAGATGGGACAGGCTTCTACGAGCAGTACTTC.

This chain uses TRBV4-2 with TRBJ1-2; the match to TRBD1 covers 7 bases. Germline CDR1 and CDR2: LGHNA and YNFKEQ. The CDR3 loop spans 15 amino acids. V trimming: 5 bases; J trimming: 3 bases; junction bases outside the gene matches: 9. CDR3 in amino acids: CASSESRGRDYGYTF. In DNA, the CDR3 is TGTGCCAGCAGCGAAAGTAGGGGGCGCGACTATGGCTACACCTTC.

The chain has TRBV7-9 and TRBJ2-3; maybe TRBD1 (8 bases). V shed 4 bases and J shed 4 bases, with 21 bases lying between them. CDR3 length: 17 residues. Germline V lookup: CDR1 SEHNR, CDR2 FQNEAQ (reference sequence). The CDR3 region has the DNA TGTGCCAGCAGCTCTCGACAGGGGAGGGTTGGCGCAGATACGCAGTATTTT. It encodes CASSSRQGRVGADTQYF. Combining the CDR3 with reference TRBV7-9 and TRBJ2-3 gives the whole variable domain DTGVSQNPRHKITKRGQNVTFRCDPISEHNRLYWYRQTLGQGPEFLTYFQNEAQLEKSRLLSDRFSAERPKGSFSTLEIQRTEQGDSAMYLCASSSRQGRVGADTQYFGPGTRLTVL.

The chain recombines TRBV7-2 with TRBJ2-7; 9 bases agree with TRBD1. The germline gives CDR1 SGHTA, CDR2 FQGNSA. The CDR3 spans 16 residues. V gave up 5 bases and J gave up 2 bases; unmatched junction bases: 10. For the CDR3, the DNA is TGTGCCAGCAGCCCAGCCCGGGGACAGGGTACCTACGAGCAGTACTTC. It translates to CASSPARGQGTYEQYF.

This chain connects TRBV6-6 to TRBJ2-7, with 9 positions matching TRBD2. J gave up 5 bases and V 7 bases, and 6 bases lay outside the gene matches. CDR3 length equals 13 residues. Germline-derived CDR1 and CDR2 are MNHNY and SVGAGI (reference sequence). The CDR3 region is CASTSGTSNEQYF. DNA for the CDR3: TGTGCCAGCACCTCCGGGACTAGCAACGAGCAGTACTTC.

The rearrangement joins TRBV9 to TRBJ2-2; D might be TRBD2 (7 bases). The germline V and J ends were trimmed by 0 bases and 7 bases, with 13 bases remaining between them. The CDR3 totals 15 residues. The germline CDR1 and CDR2 sequences are SGDLS and YYNGEE. The CDR3 region is CASSVEAGALGELFF. The CDR3 DNA reads as TGTGCCAGCAGCGTAGAGGCGGGGGCCCTCGGGGAGCTGTTTTTT.

CDR3 DNA sequence: TGTGCCAGCAGCGTAGCTTACAATGAGCAGTTCTTC. This encodes CASSVAYNEQFF. The genes are TRBV9 and TRBJ2-1; no reliable D call. The germline V and J ends were trimmed by 0 bases and 4 bases, with 2 bases remaining between them. The CDR3 has 12 residues. The germline CDR1 and CDR2 sequences are SGDLS and YYNGEE.

The J gene is TRBJ1-3, the V gene TRBV9; D is possibly TRBD1 (5 bases). The CDR3 is 16 residues long. The germline CDR1 and CDR2 sequences are SGDLS and YYNGEE. V lost 2 bases, J lost 4 bases, and 16 bases lay in between. In DNA, the CDR3 is TGTGCCAGCAGCGTCGGGGGGACTGGGGTCGGAAACACCATATATTTT. It encodes CASSVGGTGVGNTIYF.

This rearrangement joins TRBV28 to TRBJ2-4; 9 nucleotides align to TRBD1. The CDR3 sequence is 15 residues long. V gave up 11 bases and J gave up 0 bases; unmatched junction bases: 8. Germline CDR1 MDHEN, CDR2 SYDVKM. This chain's CDR3 is CAGGRQGVAKNIQYF. The CDR3 coding sequence is TGTGCCGGCGGCAGACAGGGGGTAGCCAAAAACATTCAGTACTTC.

The rearrangement joins TRBV5-1 to TRBJ1-1; a possible D gene is TRBD1 (5 bases). The CDR3 contains 14 residues. The V and J ends lost 4 bases and 1 base respectively, with 11 bases between them. Germline V gene data show CDR1 as SGHRS and CDR2 as YFSETQ. CDR3 nucleotides: TGCGCCAGCAGCAAAGGGACTGGGAACACTGAAGCTTTCTTT. Its translation is CASSKGTGNTEAFF. The entire variable domain, with the rest obtained from reference TRBV5-1 and TRBJ1-1, is as follows: KAGVTQTPRYLIKTRGQQVTLSCSPISGHRSVSWYQQTPGQGLQFLFEYFSETQRNKGNFPGRFSGRQFSNSRSEMNVSTLELGDSALYLCASSKGTGNTEAFFGQGTRLTVV.

The chain links TRBV27 to TRBJ2-6; the D is unclear. The V end was cut by 5 bases, the J end by 6 bases, with 11 bases between. CDR3 length equals 14 residues. Germline V gives CDR1 MNHEY, CDR2 SMNVEV (reference sequence). The CDR3 DNA reads TGTGCCAGCAGTCTGACCCTAGTGGCCAACGTCCTGACTTTC. It translates to CASSLTLVANVLTF.

The CDR3 DNA follows: TGCGCCAGCAGCTCGGATAAGGGGGCGGGAACGAACACCGGGGAGCTGTTTTTT. Its translation is CASSSDKGAGTNTGELFF. This chain connects TRBV4-3 to TRBJ2-2, with TRBD1 as a possible D gene (7 bases). The CDR3 is 18 residues long. Germline V gene data show CDR1 as LGHNA and CDR2 as YSLEER. V was clipped by 5 bases and J by 0 bases, with 19 bases between them.

This chain links TRBV12-5 with TRBJ1-1; maybe TRBD1 (6 bases). The CDR3 runs 14 residues. Germline V gene lookup returns CDR1 LGHNT and CDR2 FRNRAP. The V end was cut by 7 bases, the J end by 4 bases, with 16 bases between. The CDR3 nucleotides read TGTGCTAGTGCCCTGACAGCCAGGGGCACTGAAGCTTTCTTT. Protein sequence: CASALTARGTEAFF.

V is TRBV24-1 and J is TRBJ2-5; weak D call: TRBD1 (6 bases). Germline V gene lookup returns CDR1 KGHDR and CDR2 SFDVKD. Trimming left V 6 bases short and J 1 base short, with 14 bases between. The CDR3 totals 15 residues. The chain's CDR3 is CATSRGTTTQETQYF. As DNA, the CDR3 is TGTGCCACCAGTCGAGGGACAACCACCCAAGAGACCCAGTACTTC.

The chain employs TRBV30 and TRBJ2-1, with a tentative D call TRBD2 (7 bases). The CDR3 contains 16 residues. V lost 3 bases to trimming and J lost 7 bases, with 22 bases between them. Germline V gene data show CDR1 as GTSNPN and CDR2 as SVGIG (reference sequence). CDR3 amino acids: CAWSLLGQGGTNEQFF. As DNA, the CDR3 is TGTGCCTGGAGCCTCCTGGGGCAGGGAGGGACAAATGAGCAGTTCTTC.

The chain combines TRBV6-5 with TRBJ1-4; weak D call: TRBD1 (6 bases). Germline V gene lookup returns CDR1 MNHEY and CDR2 SVGAGI. Deletions cut 9 bases from V and 2 bases from J, with 13 bases between. CDR3 size: 14 residues. CDR3 protein: CASGGGATNEKLFF. Written as DNA, the CDR3 is TGTGCCAGTGGCGGGGGGGCGACTAATGAAAAACTGTTTTTT.

The V gene is TRBV20-1, the J gene TRBJ2-7; D gene unclear. Trimming stripped 7 bases from V and 2 bases from J, with 6 bases between. This CDR3 contains 10 residues. CDR1 is DFQATT and CDR2 is SNEGSKA in the germline V gene (reference sequence). The CDR3 here is CSVVAYEQYF. CDR3 bases: TGCAGTGTAGTTGCCTACGAGCAGTACTTC.

The V and J genes are TRBV5-4 and TRBJ1-6; a weak D match, TRBD1 (5 bases). The CDR3 consists of 15 residues. From germline, CDR1 is SGHNT and CDR2 YYREEE (reference sequence). V lost 1 base and J 6 bases, leaving 11 bases between the germline ends. The chain's CDR3 is CASSLQGGSNSPLHF. As DNA, the CDR3 is TGTGCCAGCAGCTTGCAGGGCGGGAGTAATTCACCCCTCCACTTT.

This chain connects TRBV7-8 to TRBJ2-7; the D gene is possibly TRBD1 (6 bases). V was cut by 1 base and J by 1 base, with 14 bases left in between. CDR1 is SGHVS, CDR2 FQNEAQ, per germline. The CDR3 extends over 16 amino acids. Written as DNA, the CDR3 is TGTGCCAGCAGCTTAGGGACAGCCCCTGGGTCCTACGAGCAGTACTTC. Its translation is CASSLGTAPGSYEQYF.

This clone appeared once. The chain is built from TRBV4-2 and TRBJ2-2; TRBD2 agrees at 7 bases. This CDR3 spans 17 amino acids. Germline V gene lookup returns CDR1 LGHNA and CDR2 YNFKEQ. With 5 bases clipped from V and 5 bases from J, the junction kept 14 bases outside the gene matches. CDR3 coding DNA: TGTGCCAGCAGCTCGGCAAGGGGCGGGAGAGGAACCGGGGAGCTGTTTTTT. Its protein is CASSSARGGRGTGELFF.